A selection of T cell receptor beta chains follows, all from one sample in a study of T cell responses to AZD1222 COVID-19 vaccine. Data came from immunoSEQ multiplex PCR; TCRdb stores just in-frame clones and leaves some out. The sample consists of roughly 120,000 clones, 92% of them appearing once. The sequences come from peripheral blood, collected 28 days after the second AZD1222 dose. The receptors were gathered from an adult who received the AZD1222 COVID-19 vaccine. Each CDR3 is given with its conserved first and last residue. A D gene is named only where the DNA matches it firmly. Some rows have no size entry. The others give once, few or many, or a class for an expanded clone.

V gene: TRBV25-1; D gene: NA; J gene: TRBJ2-7; clone size: NA; CDR3 DNA: TGTGCCAGCGAAAAACAGGGAAGCGAGCAGTACTTC; CDR3 protein: CASEKQGSEQYF
V gene: TRBV18; D gene: TRBD1; J gene: TRBJ1-1; clone size: once; CDR3 DNA: TGTGCCAGCTCACCACCGGGGACAGGGGGCCCGAACACTGAAGCTTTCTTT; CDR3 protein: CASSPPGTGGPNTEAFF
V gene: TRBV19; D gene: TRBD1; J gene: TRBJ2-1; clone size: NA; CDR3 DNA: TGTGCCAGTAGAACGGACAGGGGTAGGCATGAGCAGTTCTTC; CDR3 protein: CASRTDRGRHEQFF
V gene: TRBV7-9; D gene: NA; J gene: TRBJ1-5; clone size: NA; CDR3 DNA: TGTGCCAGCAGTGGAAATAACCAGCCCCAGCATTTT; CDR3 protein: CASSGNNQPQHF
V gene: TRBV6-6; D gene: TRBD1; J gene: TRBJ1-1; clone size: NA; CDR3 DNA: TGTGCCAGCAGTCGCGAACAGGGGGCGGCTGAAGCTTTCTTT; CDR3 protein: CASSREQGAAEAFF
V gene: TRBV5-5; D gene: NA; J gene: TRBJ2-7; clone size: NA; CDR3 DNA: TGTGCCCGCAGCTTGGGGGGGGCTGCGACCTACGAGCAGTACTTC; CDR3 protein: CARSLGGAATYEQYF
V gene: TRBV21-1; D gene: NA; J gene: TRBJ2-7; clone size: NA; CDR3 DNA: TGTGCCAGCAGCACCGCCCCCTGGGGGGGAATCTACGAGCAGTACTTC; CDR3 protein: CASSTAPWGGIYEQYF
V gene: TRBV5-1; D gene: TRBD2; J gene: TRBJ2-2; clone size: NA; CDR3 DNA: TGCGCCAGCAGCTACCGACTAGCGGTGAACACCGGGGAGCTGTTTTTT; CDR3 protein: CASSYRLAVNTGELFF
V gene: TRBV19; D gene: TRBD1; J gene: TRBJ1-3; clone size: once; CDR3 DNA: TGTGCCAGCAAATACTTTTCGGGACAGGTCGAAGCTGGAAACACCATATATTTT; CDR3 protein: CASKYFSGQVEAGNTIYF
V gene: TRBV4-1; D gene: TRBD2; J gene: TRBJ2-3; clone size: NA; CDR3 DNA: TGCGCCAGCAGCCAAGATCAGCGGGGGACGAGCACAGATACGCAGTATTTT; CDR3 protein: CASSQDQRGTSTDTQYF
V gene: TRBV28; D gene: TRBD1; J gene: TRBJ1-1; clone size: NA; CDR3 DNA: TGTGCCAGCAGGCGACAGGGAACCCCTGAAGCTTTCTTT; CDR3 protein: CASRRQGTPEAFF
V gene: TRBV15; D gene: NA; J gene: TRBJ2-5; clone size: NA; CDR3 DNA: TGTGCCACCAGCAGAGTTTACACCACCCAAGAGACCCAGTACTTC; CDR3 protein: CATSRVYTTQETQYF
V gene: TRBV11-2; D gene: NA; J gene: TRBJ1-1; clone size: NA; CDR3 DNA: TGTGCCAGCAGCTTACCGAAAGGATGGGAAGCTTTCTTT; CDR3 protein: CASSLPKGWEAFF
V gene: TRBV18; D gene: NA; J gene: TRBJ1-1; clone size: NA; CDR3 DNA: TGTGCCAGCTCGTCGGGTCTGAACACTGAAGCTTTCTTT; CDR3 protein: CASSSGLNTEAFF
V gene: TRBV12-3/TRBV12-4; D gene: NA; J gene: TRBJ1-5; clone size: NA; CDR3 DNA: TGTGCCAGCAGTTTACCCAGCAATCAGCCCCAGCATTTT; CDR3 protein: CASSLPSNQPQHF
V gene: TRBV11-3; D gene: TRBD1; J gene: TRBJ2-7; clone size: NA; CDR3 DNA: TGTGCCAGCAGCCGATCGACCGGGACAGTCTACGAGCAGTACTTC; CDR3 protein: CASSRSTGTVYEQYF
V gene: TRBV10-3; D gene: NA; J gene: TRBJ1-5; clone size: once; CDR3 DNA: TGTGCCATCAGTGAGTCAACGGAGGGTGGTCAGCCCCAGCATTTT; CDR3 protein: CAISESTEGGQPQHF
V gene: TRBV28; D gene: NA; J gene: TRBJ1-2; clone size: NA; CDR3 DNA: TGTGCCAGCCAACAGGGAGCCTATGGCTACACCTTC; CDR3 protein: CASQQGAYGYTF
V gene: TRBV20-1; D gene: TRBD1; J gene: TRBJ2-3; clone size: NA; CDR3 DNA: TGCAGTGCACCCCGACAGGGAAAAGCTAATTTT; CDR3 protein: CSAPRQGKANF
V gene: TRBV5-5; D gene: NA; J gene: TRBJ2-3; clone size: NA; CDR3 DNA: TGTGCCAGCAGCTTGGCGGGCTATCACACAGATACGCAGTATTTT; CDR3 protein: CASSLAGYHTDTQYF
V gene: TRBV2; D gene: TRBD2; J gene: TRBJ2-7; clone size: few; CDR3 DNA: TGTGCCAGCAGCACCGGGACTAGCGGGAGTTTAACCTACGAGCAGTACTTC; CDR3 protein: CASSTGTSGSLTYEQYF
V gene: TRBV19; D gene: NA; J gene: TRBJ1-1; clone size: NA; CDR3 DNA: TGTGCCAGTAGTATACCAAACACTGAAGCTTTCTTT; CDR3 protein: CASSIPNTEAFF
V gene: TRBV5-3; D gene: NA; J gene: TRBJ1-1; clone size: NA; CDR3 DNA: TGTGCCCTAGAGGGGGGTTTTCCGAACACTGAAGCTTTCTTT; CDR3 protein: CALEGGFPNTEAFF
V gene: TRBV27; D gene: NA; J gene: TRBJ1-4; clone size: NA; CDR3 DNA: TGTGCCAGCAGGACCTGGGGGGTTAATAATGAAAAACTGTTTTTT; CDR3 protein: CASRTWGVNNEKLFF
V gene: TRBV7-9; D gene: NA; J gene: TRBJ1-6; clone size: NA; CDR3 DNA: TGTGCCAGCAGCTCACAACTCGAGTATAATTCACCCCTCCACTTT; CDR3 protein: CASSSQLEYNSPLHF
V gene: TRBV19; D gene: NA; J gene: TRBJ1-1; clone size: NA; CDR3 DNA: TGTGCCAGTAGTATGCGGGGGCCGACGGGAATGAACACTGAAGCTTTCTTT; CDR3 protein: CASSMRGPTGMNTEAFF
V gene: TRBV19; D gene: TRBD2; J gene: TRBJ2-2; clone size: NA; CDR3 DNA: TGTGCCAGTAGTATTTGGCTAGCGGGGGGTTATGTTTCTACCGGGGAGCTGTTTTTT; CDR3 protein: CASSIWLAGGYVSTGELFF
V gene: TRBV15; D gene: NA; J gene: TRBJ1-5; clone size: NA; CDR3 DNA: TGTGCCACCAGCAGAGGCCAATGGATGGGTCAGCCCCAGCATTTT; CDR3 protein: CATSRGQWMGQPQHF
V gene: TRBV5-1; D gene: NA; J gene: TRBJ1-1; clone size: NA; CDR3 DNA: TGCGCCAGCAGCTCTGGACAGCCAGGGACTGAAGCTTTCTTT; CDR3 protein: CASSSGQPGTEAFF
V gene: TRBV9; D gene: NA; J gene: TRBJ2-5; clone size: NA; CDR3 DNA: TGTGCCAGCAGCGTGGCCCCGGGCCTTGGCCAAGAGACCCAGTACTTC; CDR3 protein: CASSVAPGLGQETQYF
V gene: TRBV28; D gene: NA; J gene: TRBJ1-4; clone size: NA; CDR3 DNA: TGTGCCAGCAGTTCCGGCCCGGGAGGGACTAATGAAAAACTGTTTTTT; CDR3 protein: CASSSGPGGTNEKLFF
V gene: TRBV28; D gene: NA; J gene: TRBJ2-5; clone size: NA; CDR3 DNA: TGTGCCAGCAGTCCAGTACAGGGAGGGGTTGAGACCCAGTACTTC; CDR3 protein: CASSPVQGGVETQYF
V gene: TRBV19; D gene: NA; J gene: TRBJ1-2; clone size: once; CDR3 DNA: TGTGCCAGTACTCCCAACAGACTATATGGCTACACCTTC; CDR3 protein: CASTPNRLYGYTF
V gene: TRBV7-8; D gene: NA; J gene: TRBJ1-4; clone size: NA; CDR3 DNA: TGTGCCAGCAGCTCAGGGTACCAGAATGAAAAACTGTTTTTT; CDR3 protein: CASSSGYQNEKLFF
V gene: TRBV7-2; D gene: NA; J gene: TRBJ1-5; clone size: NA; CDR3 DNA: TGTGCCAGCAGCCGGGATTCTCAGCCCCAGCATTTT; CDR3 protein: CASSRDSQPQHF
V gene: TRBV4-2; D gene: TRBD1; J gene: TRBJ1-6; clone size: NA; CDR3 DNA: TGTGCCAGCAGCCAACCCCGGGACAGGGGGAGCTCCTATAATTCACCCCTCCACTTT; CDR3 protein: CASSQPRDRGSSYNSPLHF
V gene: TRBV7-2; D gene: NA; J gene: TRBJ1-2; clone size: NA; CDR3 DNA: TGTGCCAGCAGCCCAAGAGTTGGGGGCTATGGCTACACCTTC; CDR3 protein: CASSPRVGGYGYTF
V gene: TRBV25-1; D gene: NA; J gene: TRBJ2-7; clone size: once; CDR3 DNA: TGTGCCAGCAGTGAAACCCACGAGCAGTACTTC; CDR3 protein: CASSETHEQYF
V gene: TRBV9; D gene: NA; J gene: TRBJ1-6; clone size: once; CDR3 DNA: TGTGCCAGCAGCGTAAGGGGTAATTCACCCCTCCACTTT; CDR3 protein: CASSVRGNSPLHF
V gene: TRBV11-2; D gene: TRBD1; J gene: TRBJ1-5; clone size: NA; CDR3 DNA: TGTGCCAGCAGCTTGGACAGGACCGATAGCAATCAGCCCCAGCATTTT; CDR3 protein: CASSLDRTDSNQPQHF
V gene: TRBV12-3/TRBV12-4; D gene: NA; J gene: TRBJ1-1; clone size: NA; CDR3 DNA: TGTGCCAGCCGGATTGGCACTGAAGCTTTCTTT; CDR3 protein: CASRIGTEAFF
V gene: TRBV14; D gene: NA; J gene: TRBJ2-1; clone size: NA; CDR3 DNA: TGTGCCAGCAGCCACCCTCCTAATTACCGGAGGGGATACAATGAGCAGTTCTTC; CDR3 protein: CASSHPPNYRRGYNEQFF
V gene: TRBV29-1; D gene: NA; J gene: TRBJ2-5; clone size: NA; CDR3 DNA: TGCAGCGTTGCGGCGGGGGCGGTGGAGACCCAGTACTTC; CDR3 protein: CSVAAGAVETQYF
V gene: TRBV28; D gene: TRBD1; J gene: TRBJ1-1; clone size: NA; CDR3 DNA: TGTGCCAGCAGGGAGGACAGGGTCGGGACTGAAGCTTTCTTT; CDR3 protein: CASREDRVGTEAFF
V gene: TRBV29-1; D gene: TRBD1; J gene: TRBJ2-7; clone size: NA; CDR3 DNA: TGCAGCGTTACAGGGGCCCCCACCTACGAGCAGTACTTC; CDR3 protein: CSVTGAPTYEQYF
V gene: TRBV5-6; D gene: NA; J gene: TRBJ2-7; clone size: NA; CDR3 DNA: TGTGCCAGCAGCTTGGCGGCTGGGGGCACGTACGAGCAGTACTTC; CDR3 protein: CASSLAAGGTYEQYF
V gene: TRBV5-1; D gene: NA; J gene: TRBJ1-2; clone size: NA; CDR3 DNA: TGCGCCAGCAGTTTTGGGGTTGGAGGGGACTATGGCTACACCTTC; CDR3 protein: CASSFGVGGDYGYTF
V gene: TRBV11-2; D gene: NA; J gene: TRBJ2-7; clone size: NA; CDR3 DNA: TGTGCCAGCAGCTTCCTCGGGACACCCTACGAGCAGTACTTC; CDR3 protein: CASSFLGTPYEQYF
V gene: TRBV19; D gene: TRBD1; J gene: TRBJ1-1; clone size: NA; CDR3 DNA: TGTGCCAGTAGTATGGGGACAGGGGGCTTGAACACTGAAGCTTTCTTT; CDR3 protein: CASSMGTGGLNTEAFF
V gene: TRBV19; D gene: NA; J gene: TRBJ1-6; clone size: NA; CDR3 DNA: TGTGCCAGTAGCCAGGGGTGGCGGGATTCACCCCTCCACTTT; CDR3 protein: CASSQGWRDSPLHF
V gene: TRBV10-3; D gene: TRBD2; J gene: TRBJ2-2; clone size: many; CDR3 DNA: TGTGCCATCACCCTGACTAGCGGGAGGACCACCGGGGAGCTGTTTTTT; CDR3 protein: CAITLTSGRTTGELFF